Included here is one TCR beta chain sequence, with context. At least ten counts were recorded for this clonotype. Its antigen is unknown. Nothing much larger sits one base from this clone, and base qualities are not available. The CDR3 holds 14 amino acids from the cysteine to the phenylalanine. Left in the record is the CDR3 DNA by itself, 42 bases read in frame from the first base. V and J are truncated by 6 bases and 2 bases respectively, leaving an intervening sequence of 14 bases. CDR1 and CDR2, per the germline V gene, are SGHTA and FQGNSA. Libraries came from RT-PCR. The instrument was an Illumina HiSeq 2500. Clones were called with MiXCR by TCRdb after fastp trimmed the public reads at Q25, and only in-frame beta chains were retained. Each CDR3 protein appears once, grouped with its most common genes and DNA. Counted in this sample were roughly 700,000 distinct CDR3 sequences; roughly 14% of them appeared once. The ten top clones hold around a tenth of the sample.

The data originate from a study of response to subunit inactivated influenza vaccine (dated by TCRdb to 2016 to 2018). Turning to the overall study: The study used deep quantitative T cell receptor repertoire profiling to track responses to a trivalent subunit inactivated influenza vaccine.

What the work shows at the level of the full study, not this receptor alone: The authors suggested that each seasonal influenza vaccination may recruit only a limited number of new T cells.

The source is a middle-aged man who received an inactivated influenza vaccine. Donor details come from another sample of the same person, matched by shared clones. Sequencing used PBMCs from blood, obtained 12 days after vaccination. The chain uses TRBV7-2 and TRBJ2-7; a tentative D call is TRBD1 (5 bases match). DNA sequence: TGTGCCAGCAGTCGAGACAGAGGCCCCTACGAGCAGTACTTC. Translated, this is CASSRDRGPYEQYF.